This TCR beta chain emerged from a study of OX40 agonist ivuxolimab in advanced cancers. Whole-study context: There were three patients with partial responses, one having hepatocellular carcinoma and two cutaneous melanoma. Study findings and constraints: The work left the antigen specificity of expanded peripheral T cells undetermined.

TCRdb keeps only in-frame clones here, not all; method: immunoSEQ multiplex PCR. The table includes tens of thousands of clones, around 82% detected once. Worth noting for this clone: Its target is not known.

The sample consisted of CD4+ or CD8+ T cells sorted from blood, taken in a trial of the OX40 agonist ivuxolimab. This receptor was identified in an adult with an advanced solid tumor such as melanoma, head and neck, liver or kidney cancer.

CDR3 bases: TGTGCCAGCAGCAACAGGGGTAGCGGCTACACCTTC. It is translated as CASSNRGSGYTF. V gene TRBV25-1 combines with J gene TRBJ1-2; 7 bases fit TRBD1. J was trimmed by 8 bases and V by 6 bases; bases with no gene match: 6. The CDR3 length is 12 residues. The V gene's germline CDR1 is MGHDK and CDR2 SYGVNS.